Given below is one TCR beta chain in context. In germline, CDR1 is DFQATT, CDR2 SNEGSKA (reference sequence). The ends were cut back, 0 bases at V and 10 bases at J, with 7 bases in the middle. The CDR3 sequence is 11 residues long. These data are taken from a study of OX40 agonist ivuxolimab in advanced cancers. About the research overall: Prior anti-PD-1, anti-PD-L1 or anti-CTLA-4 therapy did not bar entry, and more than 35% had some.

Clones were sequenced by immunoSEQ multiplex PCR, and TCRdb holds only the in-frame ones, with some missing. Counted here are more than 90,000 clones, under 85% occurring once; the ten biggest clones make up roughly 5%. The specimen was CD4+ or CD8+ T cells sorted from blood, collected in a trial of the OX40 agonist ivuxolimab. J is TRBJ2-1 and V is TRBV20-1; D not certain. The sequence was obtained from an adult with an advanced solid tumor such as melanoma, head and neck, liver or kidney cancer. The CDR3 here is CSARDQFEQFF. CDR3 nucleotides: TGCAGTGCTAGAGATCAATTCGAGCAGTTCTTC.